These 7 T cell receptor beta chains originate from one sample sequenced in a study of T cell changes during pregnancy in multiple sclerosis. Method: immunoSEQ multiplex PCR; TCRdb's copy keeps in-frame clones and lacks some. The sample holds over 70,000 clones, almost 95% seen once. The specimen was peripheral blood, collected in the third trimester of pregnancy. The source is a female donor with multiple sclerosis, enrolled in a pregnancy study.

This chain joins TRBV27 and TRBJ2-2; 7 bases are a match to TRBD2. The CDR3 length is 15 residues. J gave up 5 bases and V 5 bases, and 8 bases lay outside the gene matches. Germline V lookup: CDR1 MNHEY, CDR2 SMNVEV (reference sequence). The CDR3 is CASSRLAPRTGELFF. Here the CDR3 DNA reads TGTGCCAGCAGTCGACTAGCTCCTAGGACCGGGGAGCTGTTTTTT.

The genes are TRBV9 and TRBJ2-1; 10 positions agree with TRBD2. Germline V lookup: CDR1 SGDLS, CDR2 YYNGEE. The CDR3 runs to 16 residues. V gave up 2 bases and J gave up 5 bases; unmatched junction bases: 7. For the CDR3, the DNA is TGTGCCAGCAGCGTGTACCTAGCGGGAGTAGACAATGAGCAGTTCTTC. It yields the protein CASSVYLAGVDNEQFF.

This chain connects TRBV19 to TRBJ1-1; D is unresolved. With 0 bases removed from V and 1 base from J, the gap between germline ends came to 6 bases. The CDR3 covers 14 residues. The V gene's germline CDR1 is LNHDA and CDR2 SQIVND (reference sequence). The CDR3 loop is CASSIDLANTEAFF. The DNA of the CDR3 is TGTGCCAGTAGTATAGATCTGGCGAACACTGAAGCTTTCTTT.

The chain has TRBV4-1 and TRBJ1-3; D unresolved. The CDR3 has 13 residues. With 3 bases removed from V and 4 bases from J, the gap between germline ends came to 7 bases. CDR1 is MGHRA, CDR2 YSYEKL, per germline. The CDR3: CASSQSKGNTIYF. DNA of the CDR3: TGCGCCAGCAGCCAGAGTAAGGGAAACACCATATATTTT.

V is TRBV4-2 and J is TRBJ1-5, with TRBD1 matching 9 bases. With V trimmed by 3 bases and J by 3 bases, 6 bases remained unmatched. Germline CDR1 LGHNA, CDR2 YNFKEQ. CDR3 length: 16 residues. CDR3: CASSQLQGAFNQPQHF. For the CDR3, the DNA is TGTGCCAGCAGCCAGTTACAGGGGGCCTTCAATCAGCCCCAGCATTTT.

This sequence joins TRBV21-1 and TRBJ2-4; TRBD1 was called by the table and not checked on the DNA. TRBV21-1 is flagged as a pseudogene. This CDR3 has 11 amino acids. In nucleotides, the CDR3 is TGTGCCAGCAGCAAAGTTCATATTCAGTACTTC. Translating gives CASSKVHIQYF.

The chain is built from TRBV19 and TRBJ2-5, with TRBD2 matching 9 bases. V shed 6 bases, J shed 2 bases, and the junction held 7 bases outside the gene matches. This CDR3 is built from 15 residues. CDR1 and CDR2 from the germline V gene are LNHDA and SQIVND (reference sequence). CDR3 amino acids: CASSSAGGLQETQYF. CDR3 sequence (DNA): TGTGCCAGTAGCTCGGCGGGAGGGCTACAAGAGACCCAGTACTTC.